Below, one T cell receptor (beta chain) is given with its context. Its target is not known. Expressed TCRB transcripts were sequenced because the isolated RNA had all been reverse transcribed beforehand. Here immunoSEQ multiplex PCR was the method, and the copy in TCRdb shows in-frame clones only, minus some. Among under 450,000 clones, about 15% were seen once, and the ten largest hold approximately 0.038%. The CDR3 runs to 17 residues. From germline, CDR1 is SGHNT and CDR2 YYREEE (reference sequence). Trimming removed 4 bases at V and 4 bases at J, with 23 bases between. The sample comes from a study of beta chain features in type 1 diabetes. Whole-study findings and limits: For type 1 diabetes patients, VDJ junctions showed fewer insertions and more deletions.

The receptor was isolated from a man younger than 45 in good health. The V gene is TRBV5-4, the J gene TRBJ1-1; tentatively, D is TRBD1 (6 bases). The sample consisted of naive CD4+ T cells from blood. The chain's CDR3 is CASSHFTGPSLGTEAFF. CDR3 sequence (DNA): TGTGCCAGCAGCCATTTCACAGGGCCCTCCTTGGGCACTGAAGCTTTCTTT.